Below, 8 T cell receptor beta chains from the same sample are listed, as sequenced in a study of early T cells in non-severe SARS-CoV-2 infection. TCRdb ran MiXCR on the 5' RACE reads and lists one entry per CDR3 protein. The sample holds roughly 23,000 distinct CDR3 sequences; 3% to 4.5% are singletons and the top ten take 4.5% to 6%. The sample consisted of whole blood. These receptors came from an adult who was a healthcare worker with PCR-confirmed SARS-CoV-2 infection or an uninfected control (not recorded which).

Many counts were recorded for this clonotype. CDR3 DNA: TGTGCCAGCAGAAAGGGACAGCGCAATCAGCCCCAGCATTTT. As protein: CASRKGQRNQPQHF. The rearrangement links TRBV6-5 to TRBJ1-5; 7 nucleotides match TRBD1. Per germline, CDR1 MNHEY and CDR2 SVGAGI. This CDR3 has 14 residues. Trimming took 6 bases from V and 2 from J; bases not matched to a gene: 4.

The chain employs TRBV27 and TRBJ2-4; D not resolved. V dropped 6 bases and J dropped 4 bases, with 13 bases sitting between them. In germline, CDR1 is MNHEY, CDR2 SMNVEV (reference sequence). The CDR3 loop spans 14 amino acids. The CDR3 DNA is TGTGCCAGCAGCCCGACGTCCTGGAAAAACATTCAGTACTTC. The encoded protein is CASSPTSWKNIQYF.

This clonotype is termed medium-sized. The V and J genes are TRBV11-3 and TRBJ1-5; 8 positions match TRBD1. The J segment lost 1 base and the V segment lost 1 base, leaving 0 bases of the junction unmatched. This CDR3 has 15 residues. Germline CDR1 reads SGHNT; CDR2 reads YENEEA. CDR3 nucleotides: TGTGCCAGCAGCTTAGGGACAGGGAGCAATCAGCCCCAGCATTTT. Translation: CASSLGTGSNQPQHF. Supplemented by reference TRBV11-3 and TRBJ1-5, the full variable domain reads EAGVVQSPRYKIIEKKQPVAFWCNPISGHNTLYWYLQNLGQGPELLIRYENEEAVDDSQLPKDRFSAERLKGVDSTLKIQPAELGDSAVYLCASSLGTGSNQPQHFGDGTRLSIL.

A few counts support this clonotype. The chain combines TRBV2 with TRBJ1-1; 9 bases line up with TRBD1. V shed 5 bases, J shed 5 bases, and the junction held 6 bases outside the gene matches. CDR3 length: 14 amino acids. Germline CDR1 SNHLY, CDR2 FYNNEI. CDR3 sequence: CASSSGQGGTEAFF. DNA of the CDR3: TGTGCCAGCAGTTCGGGACAGGGTGGAACTGAAGCTTTCTTT.

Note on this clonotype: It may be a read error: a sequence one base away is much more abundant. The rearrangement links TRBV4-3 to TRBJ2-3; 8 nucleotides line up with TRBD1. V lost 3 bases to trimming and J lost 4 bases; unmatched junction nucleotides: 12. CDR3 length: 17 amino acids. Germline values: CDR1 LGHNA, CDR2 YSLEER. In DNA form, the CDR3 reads TGCGCCAGCAGCCAGGGGCTAGACAGGGGTAGGGCAGATACGCAGTATTTT. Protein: CASSQGLDRGRADTQYF.

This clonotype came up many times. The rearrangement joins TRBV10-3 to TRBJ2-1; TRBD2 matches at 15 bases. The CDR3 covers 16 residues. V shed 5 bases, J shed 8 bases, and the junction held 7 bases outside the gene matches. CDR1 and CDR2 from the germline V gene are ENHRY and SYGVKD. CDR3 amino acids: CAISPGTSGRIYEQFF. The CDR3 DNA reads TGTGCCATCAGTCCAGGGACTAGCGGGAGGATCTATGAGCAGTTCTTC.

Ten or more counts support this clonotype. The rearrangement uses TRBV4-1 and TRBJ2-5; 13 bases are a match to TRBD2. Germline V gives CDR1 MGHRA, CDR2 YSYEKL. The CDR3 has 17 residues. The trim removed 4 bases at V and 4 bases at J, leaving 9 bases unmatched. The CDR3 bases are TGCGCCAGCAGCCCGGACCCACTAGCGGGGGGGCGAGAGACCCAGTACTTC. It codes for CASSPDPLAGGRETQYF.

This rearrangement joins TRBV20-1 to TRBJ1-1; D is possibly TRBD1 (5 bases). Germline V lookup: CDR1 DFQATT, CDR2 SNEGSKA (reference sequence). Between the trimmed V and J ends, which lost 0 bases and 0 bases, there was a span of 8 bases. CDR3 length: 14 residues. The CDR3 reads CSARDRGVNTEAFF. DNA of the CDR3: TGCAGTGCTAGAGATCGGGGGGTGAACACTGAAGCTTTCTTT.